This T cell receptor beta chain was identified during a study of T cells after yellow fever vaccination. Template switching by 5'RACE produced TCR cDNA, adding a universal primer site and UMIs. TCRdb reprocessed the 5' RACE reads via MiXCR and lists one record per CDR3 protein. The sample lists 25,000 to 35,000 distinct CDR3 sequences, 4.4% occurring once. This CDR3 region has 12 residues. Germline V gene sequence: CDR1 SGHVS, CDR2 FNYEAQ. Trimming took 1 base from V and 6 from J, leaving 4 bases between them. Study-level findings and limits: It was a small share of clonotypes that appeared in both CD4 and CD8 compartments. Weaker in magnitude, the secondary response showed a faster peak on day 5 versus 15. Repertoires obtained by FACS sorting could include abundant clonotypes that entered as contaminants from the bulk population.

This clonotype was counted ten times or more. What it binds is unknown. Sequencing was performed on CD8+ T cells sorted from PBMCs, taken 5 days after the yellow fever booster vaccination. This clonotype was sampled from a man aged 25-45 years who received the YFV17D yellow fever vaccine. The chain employs TRBV7-6 and TRBJ2-1, with no clear D. CDR3 sequence: CASSLDFNEQFF. The CDR3 nucleotides are TGTGCCAGCAGCTTAGACTTCAATGAGCAGTTCTTC.